This T cell receptor (beta chain) was obtained from a study of beta chain features in type 1 diabetes. This clone appeared a few times. Its antigen is as yet unknown. Study-level findings and limits: Patients showed naive, central memory and Treg TCRB repertoires that appeared more similar than those of healthy donors. A pattern of fewer insertions and more deletions at VDJ junctions was seen in type 1 diabetes patients.

Expressed TCRB transcripts were sequenced because the isolated RNA had all been reverse transcribed beforehand. Assay: immunoSEQ multiplex PCR; the TCRdb copy retains only in-frame clones and omits some. Found here are around 500,000 clones, roughly 10% of them singletons; the top ten hold roughly 0.046%. The sample consisted of naive CD4+ T cells from blood. The source of this sequence is a woman in her late teens or twenties in good health.

The CDR3 here is CASSREQGSLYEQYV. DNA for the CDR3: TGTGCCAGCTCTCGCGAACAGGGCTCCCTCTACGAGCAGTACGTC. The chain is built from TRBV18 and TRBJ2-7; possibly TRBD1 for D (6 bases). V was trimmed by 6 bases and J by 3 bases, leaving 18 bases between them. CDR1 is KGHSH, CDR2 LQKENI, per germline. The CDR3 length is 15 residues.